The rows below give T cell receptor beta chains drawn from one sample of a study of blood T cell repertoires in COVID-19. Using immunoSEQ multiplex PCR, the repertoire was profiled, and TCRdb retains in-frame clones only, with some absent. This table has some 200,000 clones, about nine tenths appearing once. Sequencing used peripheral blood. Receptors were obtained from a man between 65 and 85 years old with acute or convalescent COVID-19. The CDR3 runs from the conserved cysteine through the conserved F or W. The order of the fields is J gene, V gene, CDR3 length, clone size, D gene, CDR3 DNA, CDR3 protein. The D gene is left open where the match is weak. Rows give clone size only sometimes, using once, few, many, or a class for an expanded clone.

j_call: TRBJ2-7
v_call: TRBV5-4
cdr3_length: 15
clone_size: NA
d_call: TRBD2
cdr3_nt: TGTGCCAGCAGCTTCGGACTAGCGGGGGAGTACGAGCAGTACTTC
cdr3_aa: CASSFGLAGEYEQYF

j_call: TRBJ2-1
v_call: TRBV14
cdr3_length: 18
clone_size: NA
d_call: TRBD1
cdr3_nt: TGTGCCAGCAGCCAAGCGATAACCCAGGGGGCGAACTACAATGAGCAGTTCTTC
cdr3_aa: CASSQAITQGANYNEQFF

j_call: TRBJ2-1
v_call: TRBV5-4
cdr3_length: 15
clone_size: NA
d_call: TRBD2
cdr3_nt: TGTGCCAGCAGCTTCCCTAGCGGGAAGTACAATGAGCAGTTCTTC
cdr3_aa: CASSFPSGKYNEQFF

j_call: TRBJ1-1
v_call: TRBV3-1/TRBV3-2
cdr3_length: 13
clone_size: NA
d_call: NA
cdr3_nt: TGTGCCAGCAGCCAAGTACAGGGAGACAGGGCTTTCTTT
cdr3_aa: CASSQVQGDRAFF

j_call: TRBJ2-1
v_call: TRBV10-3
cdr3_length: 16
clone_size: NA
d_call: TRBD2
cdr3_nt: TGTGCCATCAAAGGGACTAGCGGCAAGGGGATAAATGAGCAGTTCTTC
cdr3_aa: CAIKGTSGKGINEQFF

j_call: TRBJ2-2
v_call: TRBV30
cdr3_length: 13
clone_size: NA
d_call: TRBD2
cdr3_nt: TGTGCTTCGACTAGCGGGAGGGCCGGGGAGCTGTTTTTT
cdr3_aa: CASTSGRAGELFF

j_call: TRBJ1-1
v_call: TRBV12-5
cdr3_length: 14
clone_size: once
d_call: TRBD1
cdr3_nt: TGTGCTAGTGGACCCGGGACAGGGGAACTGGTAGCTTTCTTT
cdr3_aa: CASGPGTGELVAFF

j_call: TRBJ2-3
v_call: TRBV3-1/TRBV3-2
cdr3_length: 18
clone_size: many
d_call: NA
cdr3_nt: TGTGCCAGCAGCCAAGATTCCGTCGGGGGAGATGGGACAGATACGCAGTATTTT
cdr3_aa: CASSQDSVGGDGTDTQYF

j_call: TRBJ1-1
v_call: TRBV5-1
cdr3_length: 15
clone_size: NA
d_call: NA
cdr3_nt: TGCGCCAGCAGCTTGGAAAGCCCTCCGAGCACTGAAGCTTTCTTT
cdr3_aa: CASSLESPPSTEAFF

j_call: TRBJ1-1
v_call: TRBV12-3/TRBV12-4
cdr3_length: 11
clone_size: NA
d_call: NA
cdr3_nt: TGTGCCACGGTAGGGGTGACTGAAGCTTTCTTT
cdr3_aa: CATVGVTEAFF

j_call: TRBJ2-7
v_call: TRBV7-9
cdr3_length: 16
clone_size: few
d_call: TRBD2
cdr3_nt: TGTGCCAGCAGCTTATTAGCGGGAGGGGGAATCTACGAGCAGTACTTC
cdr3_aa: CASSLLAGGGIYEQYF

j_call: TRBJ1-6
v_call: TRBV4-3
cdr3_length: 16
clone_size: few
d_call: NA
cdr3_nt: TGCGCCAGCAGCCAGGGAACAGGGTCGGAAAATTCACCCCTCCACTTT
cdr3_aa: CASSQGTGSENSPLHF

j_call: TRBJ2-7
v_call: TRBV6-5
cdr3_length: 15
clone_size: NA
d_call: NA
cdr3_nt: TGTGCCAGCAGCCAAACACCGCGGGTACCCTACGAGCAGTACTTC
cdr3_aa: CASSQTPRVPYEQYF

j_call: TRBJ1-1
v_call: TRBV5-1
cdr3_length: 14
clone_size: NA
d_call: NA
cdr3_nt: TGCGCCAGCAGCTTGCAAACAGGGAACACTGAAGCTTTCTTT
cdr3_aa: CASSLQTGNTEAFF

j_call: TRBJ1-4
v_call: TRBV7-2
cdr3_length: 13
clone_size: NA
d_call: NA
cdr3_nt: TGTGCCAGCAGCTTGACGGGTAATGAAAAACTGTTTTTT
cdr3_aa: CASSLTGNEKLFF

j_call: TRBJ2-2
v_call: TRBV7-2
cdr3_length: 14
clone_size: NA
d_call: TRBD1
cdr3_nt: TGTGCCAGCAGCTTAGGACAGGGATCCGGGGAGCTGTTTTTT
cdr3_aa: CASSLGQGSGELFF

j_call: TRBJ2-3
v_call: TRBV5-1
cdr3_length: 15
clone_size: NA
d_call: TRBD2
cdr3_nt: TGCGCCAGCAGTCTCGCGGGAGGCCCCTTGAATACGCAGTATTTT
cdr3_aa: CASSLAGGPLNTQYF

j_call: TRBJ2-2
v_call: TRBV5-1
cdr3_length: 15
clone_size: NA
d_call: NA
cdr3_nt: TGCGCCAGCAGCTTCAGTAGCGGATTCACCGGGGAGCTGTTTTTT
cdr3_aa: CASSFSSGFTGELFF

j_call: TRBJ2-4
v_call: TRBV7-9
cdr3_length: 14
clone_size: NA
d_call: TRBD2
cdr3_nt: TGTGCCAGCAGCTTAGGACTAGCGGGAAACATTCAGTACTTC
cdr3_aa: CASSLGLAGNIQYF

j_call: TRBJ1-1
v_call: TRBV25-1
cdr3_length: 14
clone_size: NA
d_call: NA
cdr3_nt: TGTGCCAGCAGAGAGACAGCAGGCAGCACTGAAGCTTTCTTT
cdr3_aa: CASRETAGSTEAFF

j_call: TRBJ1-2
v_call: TRBV28
cdr3_length: 14
clone_size: NA
d_call: TRBD1
cdr3_nt: TGTGCCAGCACCCCCCAGACAGGGATCTATGGCTACACCTTC
cdr3_aa: CASTPQTGIYGYTF

j_call: TRBJ2-3
v_call: TRBV27
cdr3_length: 14
clone_size: NA
d_call: TRBD1
cdr3_nt: TGTGCCAGCGGTCGGGACAGCTACACAGATACGCAGTATTTT
cdr3_aa: CASGRDSYTDTQYF

j_call: TRBJ2-1
v_call: TRBV7-3
cdr3_length: 15
clone_size: NA
d_call: NA
cdr3_nt: TGTGCCAGCAGCTCACCGGGTAGCTCCTACAATGAGCAGTTCTTC
cdr3_aa: CASSSPGSSYNEQFF

j_call: TRBJ2-7
v_call: TRBV19
cdr3_length: 11
clone_size: NA
d_call: NA
cdr3_nt: TGTGCCAGTAGTATACAGGGCGAGCAGTACTTC
cdr3_aa: CASSIQGEQYF

j_call: TRBJ2-1
v_call: TRBV5-1
cdr3_length: 15
clone_size: NA
d_call: TRBD1
cdr3_nt: TGCGCCAGCAGCTTGGGAGGGGGCGCATACAATGAGCAGTTCTTC
cdr3_aa: CASSLGGGAYNEQFF

j_call: TRBJ1-2
v_call: TRBV19
cdr3_length: 14
clone_size: NA
d_call: NA
cdr3_nt: TGTGCCAGTAGTAGCCGGCAGGCTAACTATGGCTACACCTTC
cdr3_aa: CASSSRQANYGYTF